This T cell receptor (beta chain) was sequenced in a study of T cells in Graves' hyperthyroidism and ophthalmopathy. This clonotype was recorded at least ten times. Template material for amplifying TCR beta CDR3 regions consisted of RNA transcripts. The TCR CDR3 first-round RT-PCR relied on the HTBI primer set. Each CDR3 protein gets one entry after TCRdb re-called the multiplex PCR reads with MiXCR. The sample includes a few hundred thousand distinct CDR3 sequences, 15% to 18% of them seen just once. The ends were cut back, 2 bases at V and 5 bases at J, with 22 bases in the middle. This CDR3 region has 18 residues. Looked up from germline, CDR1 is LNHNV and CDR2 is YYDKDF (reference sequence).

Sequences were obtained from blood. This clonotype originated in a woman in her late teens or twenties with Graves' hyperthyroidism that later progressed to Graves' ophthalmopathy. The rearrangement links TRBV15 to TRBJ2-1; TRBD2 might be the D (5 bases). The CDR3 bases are TGTGCCACCAGCAGAAGAAAAAATCTGGGGAGTTTTGACAATGAGCAGTTCTTC. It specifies CATSRRKNLGSFDNEQFF. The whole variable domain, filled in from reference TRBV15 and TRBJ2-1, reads DAMVIQNPRYQVTQFGKPVTLSCSQTLNHNVMYWYQQKSSQAPKLLFHYYDKDFNNEADTPDNFQSRRPNTSFCFLDIRSPGLGDTAMYLCATSRRKNLGSFDNEQFFGPGTRLTVL.